The 24 T cell receptor beta chains below all came from one sample that was sequenced in a study of blood T cell repertoires in COVID-19. Produced via immunoSEQ multiplex PCR; TCRdb's table is partial and in-frame only. The sample has about 38,000 clones; 88% are singletons. The sequencing sample was made of peripheral blood. All receptors come from a man in his 70s with active COVID-19.

The chain carries TRBV28 and TRBJ2-1; D ambiguous. Per germline, CDR1 MDHEN and CDR2 SYDVKM. V lost 1 base to trimming and J lost 5 bases, with 6 bases between them. This CDR3 is built from 13 residues. Here the CDR3 reads CASSLYENNEQFF. The CDR3 DNA reads TGTGCCAGCAGTTTATACGAGAACAATGAGCAGTTCTTC.

This chain joins TRBV28 and TRBJ1-4, with D possibly TRBD1 on 6 matching bases. V shed 5 bases and J shed 7 bases, with 14 bases lying between them. Germline V gives CDR1 MDHEN, CDR2 SYDVKM. The length of the CDR3 is 14 residues. The DNA of the CDR3 is TGTGCCAGCAGTCCCCCCGGGGGGGCTGAAAAACTGTTTTTT. Its protein is CASSPPGGAEKLFF.

J is TRBJ1-4 and V is TRBV4-1; D gene unclear. The germline CDR1 and CDR2 sequences are MGHRA and YSYEKL. The CDR3 contains 14 residues. Trimming shortened V by 6 bases and J by 4 bases, and 12 bases separated the two germline ends. CDR3: CASSTGLFNEKLFF. CDR3 bases: TGCGCCAGCAGTACTGGACTGTTTAATGAAAAACTGTTTTTT.

The rearrangement uses TRBV7-8 and TRBJ2-7, with TRBD2 as a possible D gene (7 bases). The CDR3 consists of 15 residues. CDR1 is SGHVS, CDR2 FQNEAQ, per germline. V dropped 7 bases and J dropped 6 bases, with 22 bases sitting between them. The CDR3 sequence: CASKQFGGQASEQYF. CDR3 DNA: TGTGCCAGCAAACAATTCGGGGGGCAGGCGAGCGAGCAGTACTTC.

The CDR3 DNA reads TGCGCCAGCAGCCTTCTAGGCCCTAGCGGGGGACTACTACGCTTTCGGCAGTATTTT. This encodes CASSLLGPSGGLLRFRQYF. V usage is TRBV4-3 and J usage is TRBJ2-3; 10 bases map to TRBD2. Germline assignment: CDR1 LGHNA and CDR2 YSLEER. Losses at the gene ends were 4 bases for V and 11 bases for J; bases not matched to a gene: 24. The CDR3 has 19 amino acids.

The gene calls are TRBV19 and TRBJ2-5, with D possibly being TRBD2 (5 bases). V lost 1 base and J lost 5, with 17 bases in between. This CDR3 contains 16 residues. The germline V gene encodes CDR1 LNHDA and CDR2 SQIVND (reference sequence). The CDR3 sequence is CASSIGGLAAAETQYF. In nucleotides, the CDR3 is TGTGCCAGTAGTATAGGCGGCCTAGCAGCGGCGGAGACCCAGTACTTC.

The rearrangement joins TRBV7-2 to TRBJ1-1, with 7 bases lining up with TRBD1. The CDR3 sequence is 15 residues long. The germline V gene has CDR1 SGHTA and CDR2 FQGNSA. The V gene end was trimmed by 6 bases and the J gene end by 1 base; junction bases not matched to a gene: 8. The CDR3 sequence is CASRPPGTANTEAFF. The DNA of the CDR3 is TGTGCCAGCAGACCACCCGGGACAGCGAACACTGAAGCTTTCTTT.

The CDR3 spells CASPDGSKREGGYNEQFF. The CDR3 nucleotides read TGCGCCAGCCCCGACGGGAGTAAGCGGGAGGGGGGGTACAATGAGCAGTTCTTC. V usage is TRBV5-1 and J usage is TRBJ2-1; 10 bases are a match to TRBD2. Germline CDR1 SGHRS, CDR2 YFSETQ. The V gene end was trimmed by 7 bases and the J gene end by 4 bases; junction bases not matched to a gene: 17. The CDR3 consists of 18 residues.

This chain uses TRBV7-8 with TRBJ1-4, with D possibly matching TRBD1 (5 bases). Germline V lookup: CDR1 SGHVS, CDR2 FQNEAQ. This CDR3 has 16 residues. Trimming pared 1 base from V and 12 bases from J, leaving 21 bases between. The CDR3 DNA reads TGTGCCAGCAGCTTAGGGATGGGACCTACCGGGGAGGAACTGTTTTTT. This translates into CASSLGMGPTGEELFF.

V usage is TRBV4-3 and J usage is TRBJ2-7, with D unresolved. From germline, CDR1 is LGHNA and CDR2 YSLEER. The CDR3 totals 14 residues. V was cut by 0 bases and J by 0 bases, with 6 bases left in between. The CDR3 nucleotides are TGCGCCAGCAGCCAAGAGCCTAGCTCCTACGAGCAGTACTTC. This codes for CASSQEPSSYEQYF.

In its sample, this clone was seen once. This chain links TRBV7-3 with TRBJ2-3, with a weak D call TRBD1 (6 bases). The V gene's germline CDR1 is SGHTA and CDR2 FQGTGA. There are 15 residues in the CDR3. V shed 2 bases and J shed 2 bases, with 11 bases lying between them. For the CDR3, the DNA is TGTGCCAGCAGCTTACAGGGGTTATTCACAGATACGCAGTATTTT. Amino acid sequence: CASSLQGLFTDTQYF.

The chain combines TRBV18 with TRBJ2-1; TRBD1 aligns across 10 bases. The CDR3 has 15 amino acids. J was trimmed by 12 bases and V by 0 bases; bases with no gene match: 8. Germline CDR1 is KGHSH and CDR2 is LQKENI. CDR3 amino acids: CASSPPADRGQGQFF. Written as DNA, the CDR3 is TGTGCCAGCTCACCACCAGCAGACAGGGGGCAGGGGCAGTTCTTC.

This chain links TRBV7-9 with TRBJ1-1, with 10 bases lining up with TRBD1. CDR1 and CDR2 from the germline V gene are SEHNR and FQNEAQ (reference sequence). The CDR3 is 15 amino acids. Unmatched junction bases numbered 4, after V lost 1 base and J lost 5 bases. In DNA form, the CDR3 reads TGTGCCAGCAGCTTAGGTGGGACAGGGGAGACTGAAGCTTTCTTT. Residues: CASSLGGTGETEAFF.

The rearrangement joins TRBV9 to TRBJ2-1; TRBD1 is a possible D gene (6 bases). Germline loops: CDR1 SGDLS, CDR2 YYNGEE. CDR3 size: 13 residues. Between the trimmed V and J ends, which lost 0 bases and 10 bases, there was a span of 11 bases. The DNA of the CDR3 is TGTGCCAGCAGCGTAGGATCCACAGGGGAGCAGTTCTTC. Residues: CASSVGSTGEQFF.

This CDR3 reads CASSDGQGNYGYTF. CDR3 DNA: TGTGCCAGCAGCGACGGACAGGGTAACTATGGCTACACCTTC. This chain links TRBV2 with TRBJ1-2; TRBD1 agrees at 8 bases. The J segment lost 1 base and the V segment lost 6 bases, leaving 4 bases of the junction unmatched. CDR1 SNHLY and CDR2 FYNNEI come from the germline V gene. There are 14 residues in the CDR3.

This sequence joins TRBV29-1 and TRBJ2-5; 14 positions agree with TRBD2. The CDR3 runs 16 residues. After removal of 1 base from V and 5 bases from J, the junction contained 6 bases not matched to a gene. The germline V gene has CDR1 SQVTM and CDR2 ANQGSEA. CDR3: CSVEGTSGRRRETQYF. CDR3 DNA sequence: TGCAGCGTTGAAGGGACTAGCGGGAGGCGTAGGGAGACCCAGTACTTC.

This clone came up a few times. As DNA, the CDR3 is TGTGCCAGCAGCTTAAGACGAGCGGGGGAGCTGTTTTTT. It codes for CASSLRRAGELFF. V gene TRBV7-2 combines with J gene TRBJ2-2, with unresolved D. V lost 2 bases, J lost 8 bases, and 9 bases lay in between. CDR3 length: 13 amino acids. Per germline, CDR1 SGHTA and CDR2 FQGNSA.

The chain uses TRBV24-1 and TRBJ1-5; TRBD1 might be the D (6 bases). Per the germline V gene, CDR1 is KGHDR and CDR2 is SFDVKD. Trimming removed 4 bases at V and 4 bases at J, with 13 bases between. The CDR3 extends over 15 amino acids. The CDR3: CATSEAGGANQPQHF. The CDR3 nucleotides read TGTGCCACCAGTGAGGCGGGGGGGGCGAATCAGCCCCAGCATTTT.

In its sample, this clone was seen a few times. The J gene is TRBJ1-1, the V gene TRBV2, with D possibly being TRBD1 (6 bases). Germline CDR1 reads SNHLY; CDR2 reads FYNNEI. CDR3 length: 13 amino acids. V dropped 10 bases and J dropped 0 bases, with 12 bases sitting between them. The CDR3 region has the DNA TGTGCCAAGGGGGATTCGGTGAACACTGAAGCTTTCTTT. This sequence encodes CAKGDSVNTEAFF.

The rearrangement links TRBV6-1 to TRBJ2-2, with TRBD1 matching over 8 bases. There are 16 residues in the CDR3. Germline V gives CDR1 MNHNS, CDR2 SASEGT. V was clipped by 3 bases and J by 0 bases; unmatched bases: 3. The CDR3: CASSDWGQANTGELFF. The CDR3 coding sequence is TGTGCCAGCAGTGATTGGGGACAGGCGAACACCGGGGAGCTGTTTTTT.

In this sample, this clone turned up once. The chain carries TRBV10-3 and TRBJ2-7; 9 positions match TRBD1. Germline CDR1 reads ENHRY; CDR2 reads SYGVKD. This CDR3 has 14 amino acids. The junction had 4 bases not matched to a gene; V was cut back by 4 bases and J by 3 bases. CDR3 sequence reads: CAISVRDRVYEQYF. The CDR3 nucleotides are TGTGCCATCAGTGTCCGGGACAGGGTCTACGAGCAGTACTTC.

This clone was seen just once. V usage is TRBV6-5 and J usage is TRBJ1-5; no firm D call. V lost 0 bases and J 4 bases, leaving 4 bases between the germline ends. From germline, CDR1 is MNHEY and CDR2 SVGAGI. The CDR3 covers 13 residues. The CDR3: CASSYSENQPQHF. As DNA, the CDR3 is TGTGCCAGCAGTTACTCGGAGAATCAGCCCCAGCATTTT.

Details on this clone: One end of the junction fails to match germline, which may point to a read error. The chain carries TRBV6-5 and TRBJ2-1, with a possible D match to TRBD2 (5 bases). Germline loops: CDR1 MNHEY, CDR2 SVGAGI. The CDR3 has 11 residues. CDR3 amino acids: CSSTSLSEQFF. In DNA form, the CDR3 reads TGTTCCAGTACTAGTCTCAGTGAGCAGTTCTTC.

J is TRBJ2-1 and V is TRBV13; 10 nucleotides match TRBD2. The V gene end was trimmed by 2 bases and the J gene end by 6 bases; junction bases not matched to a gene: 1. The germline V gene has CDR1 PRHDT and CDR2 FYEKMQ (reference sequence). The CDR3 extends over 14 amino acids. This CDR3 reads CASSLLAGVNEQFF. Here the CDR3 DNA reads TGTGCCAGCAGCTTACTAGCGGGAGTCAATGAGCAGTTCTTC. The full variable domain, with the rest looked up from reference TRBV13 and TRBJ2-1, is AAGVIQSPRHLIKEKRETATLKCYPIPRHDTVYWYQQGPGQDPQFLISFYEKMQSDKGSIPDRFSAQQFSDYHSELNMSSLELGDSALYFCASSLLAGVNEQFFGPGTRLTVL.